These T cell receptor beta chains were read from a single sample in a study of blood T cell repertoires in COVID-19. Profiled with immunoSEQ multiplex PCR; TCRdb holds only in-frame clones, not every one. This sample has nearly 60,000 clones, with around 90% found just once. What was sequenced was peripheral blood. All receptors come from a man aged 55 to 70 with active COVID-19. Each CDR3 is given with its conserved first and last residue. D genes are given only for firm matches. The size entry is marked missing in some rows and otherwise reads once, few, many or a size class.

v_call	cdr3_length	d_call	j_call	clone_size	cdr3_nt	cdr3_aa
TRBV2	13	-	TRBJ1-5	few	TGTGCCAGCAATACATGGGGGGATCAGCCCCAGCATTTT	CASNTWGDQPQHF
TRBV19	14	-	TRBJ1-1	-	TGTCCCTCCCGGTCGAGGGTAATGGACACTGAAGCTTTCTTT	CPSRSRVMDTEAFF
TRBV11-2	14	-	TRBJ2-7	-	TGTGCCAGCAGCTTAGATCTCCGGAGCTACGAGCAGTACTTC	CASSLDLRSYEQYF
TRBV9	16	TRBD2	TRBJ2-1	few	TGTGCCAGCAGCGTAGCTAAAAGCGGGGGGGCCAATGAGCAGTTCTTC	CASSVAKSGGANEQFF
TRBV9	16	TRBD2	TRBJ2-1	-	TGTGCCAGCAGCGTCCACGGGGCTAGCGGGAGTACTGAGCAGTTCTTC	CASSVHGASGSTEQFF
TRBV6-6	13	TRBD1	TRBJ2-1	-	TGTGCCAGCAGCCGGGACAGCTACAATGAGCAGTTCTTC	CASSRDSYNEQFF
TRBV2	17	TRBD2	TRBJ2-3	-	TGTGCCAGCCCCGAGGCCCCGACTAGCGGGGGGAAAGATACGCAGTATTTT	CASPEAPTSGGKDTQYF
TRBV19	14	TRBD1	TRBJ2-7	once	TGTGCCAGTAGTATCCGACAGGGGGCGTTCGAGCAGTACTTC	CASSIRQGAFEQYF
TRBV27	14	-	TRBJ1-6	-	TGTGCCAGCAGTTTAAAGCGTGGAAATTCACCCCTCCACTTT	CASSLKRGNSPLHF
TRBV7-9	14	-	TRBJ1-2	-	TGTGCCAGCAGCTTAGGAACAGGAAACTATGGCTACACCTTC	CASSLGTGNYGYTF
TRBV9	14	-	TRBJ2-1	-	TGTGCCAGCAGCGCATCGGGTCGGTACAATGAGCAGTTCTTC	CASSASGRYNEQFF
TRBV11-2	15	-	TRBJ2-7	-	TGTGCCAGCAGCTTAGAACCAGGGGCCCCCTACGAGCAGTACTTC	CASSLEPGAPYEQYF
TRBV7-2	13	-	TRBJ2-1	-	TGTGCCAGCAGCCTGACCCAGCGGCATGAGCAGTTCTTC	CASSLTQRHEQFF
TRBV6-5	11	-	TRBJ1-1	-	TGTGCCAGCAGTCGGGGCACTGAAGCTTTCTTT	CASSRGTEAFF
TRBV27	14	-	TRBJ2-7	-	TGTGCCAGCAACAAGGGAACAGGATCCTACGAGCAGTACTTC	CASNKGTGSYEQYF
TRBV20-1	22	-	TRBJ2-7	once	TGCAGTGCTAGTGTCTCAAGGGTCGGGGTGGGGGCCCGGACACCAACATCCTACGAGCAGTACTTC	CSASVSRVGVGARTPTSYEQYF
TRBV7-9	14	-	TRBJ2-7	-	TGTGCCAGCAGCTTAGAAACGGAGATTGTGGAGCAGTACTTC	CASSLETEIVEQYF
TRBV3-1/TRBV3-2	16	TRBD2	TRBJ2-4	-	TGTGCCAGCAGCCGTAAACCCGGACTAGCGGAAAACATTCAGTACTTC	CASSRKPGLAENIQYF
TRBV19	17	-	TRBJ1-5	-	TGTGCCAGTAGTAGAGTCCAGGGGCCCGGGAGCAATCAGCCCCAGCATTTT	CASSRVQGPGSNQPQHF
TRBV30	15	TRBD1	TRBJ1-3	once	TGTGCCTGGAGTGTTGCCAGGGGGTGGGCAAACACCATATATTTT	CAWSVARGWANTIYF
TRBV6-5	14	-	TRBJ1-2	-	TGTGCCAGCAGTTACGATAAGGGAGGGTCTGGCTACACCTTC	CASSYDKGGSGYTF
TRBV5-1	14	TRBD2	TRBJ2-1	-	TGCGCCAGCAGCTGGACTAGCGGGAGGGATGAGCAGTTCTTC	CASSWTSGRDEQFF
TRBV18	16	-	TRBJ1-1	-	TGTGCCAGCTCATTTCAAGTATGGGGCTCGAACACTGAAGCTTTCTTT	CASSFQVWGSNTEAFF
TRBV19	15	-	TRBJ2-3	-	TGTGCCAGTAGTATAGTTGCGGGGAGCACAGATACGCAGTATTTT	CASSIVAGSTDTQYF
TRBV19	16	TRBD2	TRBJ2-2	-	TGTGCCAGTCGGACTAGCGGGCTGCGTATCCCCGGGGAGCTGTTTTTT	CASRTSGLRIPGELFF
TRBV5-6	17	TRBD1	TRBJ2-2	-	TGTGCCAGCAGCTTGGAGACAGGGGGCGCGAAAGCCGGGGAGCTGTTTTTT	CASSLETGGAKAGELFF
TRBV6-1	14	-	TRBJ1-4	-	TGTGCCAGCAGTGAGCCAGGGCTATATGAAAAACTGTTTTTT	CASSEPGLYEKLFF
TRBV4-1	14	-	TRBJ2-5	-	TGCGCCAGCAGCCAAGTGACAGACCAAGAGACCCAGTACTTC	CASSQVTDQETQYF
TRBV19	13	-	TRBJ1-6	-	TGTGCCCCCAGGCGGGCGGAGAATTCACCCCTCCACTTT	CAPRRAENSPLHF
TRBV14	13	-	TRBJ2-2	-	TGTGCCAGCAGCCAAGCTCCCTCCGGGGAGCTGTTTTTT	CASSQAPSGELFF
TRBV19	19	-	TRBJ1-5	-	TGTGCCAGTAGTATGTCGGCCCGCTTTGCAGTGAGGAGCAATCAGCCCCAGCATTTT	CASSMSARFAVRSNQPQHF
TRBV10-3	13	-	TRBJ1-6	medium-sized	TGTGCCATCAGTAGGGGAGGGGGATCACCCCTCCACTTT	CAISRGGGSPLHF
TRBV6-2/TRBV6-3	17	TRBD2	TRBJ2-2	-	TGTGCCAGCAGTCTTCTCGGACTAGCGGGGAACACCGGGGAGCTGTTTTTT	CASSLLGLAGNTGELFF
TRBV14	15	TRBD1	TRBJ1-1	-	TGTGCCAGCAGCCGGCGGACAGGGCTAAACACTGAAGCTTTCTTT	CASSRRTGLNTEAFF
TRBV28	15	-	TRBJ1-1	-	TGTGCCAGCAGGACCTTAGGACAAATGAACACTGAAGCTTTCTTT	CASRTLGQMNTEAFF
TRBV11-2	15	-	TRBJ1-3	once	TGTGCCAGCAGCCGGTGGGGGGGGAGTGGAAACACCATATATTTT	CASSRWGGSGNTIYF
TRBV6-2/TRBV6-3	13	-	TRBJ2-1	-	TGTGCCAGCAGCCAACAGGGTCCAACGGGGCAGTTCTTC	CASSQQGPTGQFF
TRBV6-2/TRBV6-3	18	TRBD2	TRBJ2-7	-	TGTGCCAGCAGCGGGCAAAGGACTAGCGGGAGTTCCTCCTACGAGCAGTACTTC	CASSGQRTSGSSSYEQYF
TRBV7-8	17	TRBD2	TRBJ2-5	-	TGTGCCAGCAGCTTAGCGACTAGCGGGGGGACGAGGGAGACCCAGTACTTC	CASSLATSGGTRETQYF
TRBV24-1	16	TRBD1	TRBJ2-5	-	TGTGCCACCAGTGACCCCCAGGGGGCCAGGGCAGAGACCCAGTACTTC	CATSDPQGARAETQYF
TRBV7-2	14	TRBD2	TRBJ2-7	-	TGTGCCAGCAGCCAGGGACTAGCGGTGGGCGAGCAGTACTTC	CASSQGLAVGEQYF
TRBV6-2/TRBV6-3	17	-	TRBJ1-5	-	TGTGCCAGCAGTTACTCGATTATTGGGGGGGGCAATCAGCCCCAGCATTTT	CASSYSIIGGGNQPQHF
TRBV15	17	-	TRBJ2-1	-	TGTGCCACCAGCTCCGCGGTCCGGGGGAGCCGCTTTAATGAGCAGTTCTTC	CATSSAVRGSRFNEQFF
TRBV4-2	18	TRBD2	TRBJ2-1	-	TGTGCCAGCAGCCAAGGTCATATTGCGTCTAGCGGGAGAGGTGAGCAGTTCTTC	CASSQGHIASSGRGEQFF
TRBV7-2	16	TRBD2	TRBJ2-7	-	TGTGCCAGCAGCTTAGTAGCGGGAGGTCGCTCCTACGAGCAGTACTTC	CASSLVAGGRSYEQYF
TRBV11-1	12	-	TRBJ2-1	-	TGTGCCAGCAGCTTCCAGGTAAATGAGCAGTTCTTC	CASSFQVNEQFF
TRBV6-5	13	-	TRBJ1-1	-	TGTGCCAGCAGTCGGGGGGTATCGACTGAAGCTTTCTTT	CASSRGVSTEAFF
TRBV5-1	15	-	TRBJ2-7	-	TGCGCCAGCAGCTTCGCCAGGTTGACGTCCTACGAGCAGTACTTC	CASSFARLTSYEQYF